Listed below are T cell receptor beta chains from one sample, sequenced in a study of identifying expanded T cells in peripheral blood. TCRdb's table, derived via immunoSEQ multiplex PCR, lists solely in-frame clones and lacks some. The sample lists 95,000 to 100,000 clones; about 83% were seen once. The sample consisted of blood. Receptors originate from a person aged 18 to 70 in good health. The CDR3 runs from the conserved cysteine through the conserved F or W. A D gene is named only where the DNA matches it firmly. Some rows mark clone size as missing; the rest say once, few, many or name a class of expanded clone.

J gene: TRBJ1-5; clone size: -; D gene: -; V gene: TRBV5-1; CDR3 protein: CASSPESNQPQHF; CDR3 DNA: TGCGCCAGCAGCCCAGAAAGCAATCAGCCCCAGCATTTT
J gene: TRBJ1-2; clone size: -; D gene: -; V gene: TRBV4-3; CDR3 protein: CASSQAGREVGYTF; CDR3 DNA: TGCGCCAGCAGCCAAGCGGGCCGGGAGGTGGGGTACACCTTC
J gene: TRBJ2-7; clone size: -; D gene: -; V gene: TRBV7-6; CDR3 protein: CASSLASGGGGEQYF; CDR3 DNA: TGTGCCAGCAGCTTAGCGTCCGGCGGGGGCGGGGAGCAGTACTTC
J gene: TRBJ2-1; clone size: -; D gene: TRBD2; V gene: TRBV18; CDR3 protein: CASSLTRGNYNEQFF; CDR3 DNA: TGTGCCAGCTCACTTACGCGGGGGAACTACAATGAGCAGTTCTTC
J gene: TRBJ1-2; clone size: -; D gene: -; V gene: TRBV5-3; CDR3 protein: CARSLDKGRYGYTF; CDR3 DNA: TGTGCCAGAAGCTTGGATAAGGGACGCTATGGCTACACCTTC
J gene: TRBJ2-3; clone size: -; D gene: TRBD2; V gene: TRBV10-3; CDR3 protein: CAISAGGGADTQYF; CDR3 DNA: TGTGCCATCAGTGCCGGCGGGGGGGCAGATACGCAGTATTTT
J gene: TRBJ1-1; clone size: -; D gene: TRBD1; V gene: TRBV4-3; CDR3 protein: CASSHPDRGHAFF; CDR3 DNA: TGCGCCAGCAGCCATCCTGACAGGGGGCATGCTTTCTTT
J gene: TRBJ2-1; clone size: -; D gene: -; V gene: TRBV5-4; CDR3 protein: CASSLLGGRSNEQFF; CDR3 DNA: TGTGCCAGCAGCCTTTTGGGGGGGCGGTCGAATGAGCAGTTCTTC
J gene: TRBJ1-1; clone size: -; D gene: -; V gene: TRBV5-1; CDR3 protein: CASTLPRGNTEAFF; CDR3 DNA: TGCGCCAGCACCTTACCACGGGGGAACACTGAAGCTTTCTTT
J gene: TRBJ1-1; clone size: few; D gene: -; V gene: TRBV10-3; CDR3 protein: CAISTGENTEAFF; CDR3 DNA: TGTGCCATCAGTACCGGGGAGAACACTGAAGCTTTCTTT
J gene: TRBJ2-7; clone size: -; D gene: -; V gene: TRBV6-6; CDR3 protein: CASSPGTAGYEQYF; CDR3 DNA: TGTGCCAGCAGTCCCGGGACGGCGGGCTACGAGCAGTACTTC
J gene: TRBJ1-2; clone size: -; D gene: TRBD1; V gene: TRBV28; CDR3 protein: CASSLGDSYYGYTF; CDR3 DNA: TGTGCCAGCAGTTTGGGGGACAGTTACTATGGCTACACCTTC
J gene: TRBJ1-2; clone size: -; D gene: TRBD1; V gene: TRBV6-1; CDR3 protein: CASSEAGTGPRYGYTF; CDR3 DNA: TGTGCCAGCAGTGAAGCGGGGACAGGGCCCCGCTATGGCTACACCTTC
J gene: TRBJ2-1; clone size: -; D gene: -; V gene: TRBV6-5; CDR3 protein: CASTLQPGHLNEQFF; CDR3 DNA: TGTGCCAGCACCCTACAACCGGGACACCTCAATGAGCAGTTCTTC
J gene: TRBJ2-4; clone size: -; D gene: -; V gene: TRBV2; CDR3 protein: CASSEGGGDIQYF; CDR3 DNA: TGTGCCAGCAGTGAAGGGGGCGGGGACATTCAGTACTTC
J gene: TRBJ2-7; clone size: -; D gene: TRBD1; V gene: TRBV4-2; CDR3 protein: CASSKDRVGSYEQYF; CDR3 DNA: TGTGCCAGCAGTAAAGACAGGGTGGGGTCCTACGAGCAGTACTTC
J gene: TRBJ1-2; clone size: -; D gene: -; V gene: TRBV19; CDR3 protein: CASSLGYGYTF; CDR3 DNA: TGTGCCAGTAGTTTGGGCTATGGCTACACCTTC
J gene: TRBJ2-7; clone size: -; D gene: TRBD2; V gene: TRBV4-2; CDR3 protein: CASSQELAEYYEQYF; CDR3 DNA: TGTGCCAGCAGCCAAGAGCTAGCGGAATACTACGAGCAGTACTTC
J gene: TRBJ1-3; clone size: -; D gene: -; V gene: TRBV5-1; CDR3 protein: CASSLGLPSGNTIYF; CDR3 DNA: TGCGCCAGCAGCTTAGGTCTGCCATCTGGAAACACCATATATTTT
J gene: TRBJ2-7; clone size: -; D gene: -; V gene: TRBV6-5; CDR3 protein: CASRIELGSSYEQYF; CDR3 DNA: TGTGCCAGCAGAATCGAACTGGGTTCCTCCTACGAGCAGTACTTC
J gene: TRBJ1-5; clone size: -; D gene: TRBD1; V gene: TRBV7-2; CDR3 protein: CASSLEGQGHQPQHF; CDR3 DNA: TGTGCCAGCAGCTTAGAGGGACAGGGACATCAGCCCCAGCATTTT
J gene: TRBJ2-1; clone size: -; D gene: TRBD2; V gene: TRBV7-6; CDR3 protein: CASGGVTYNEQFF; CDR3 DNA: TGTGCCAGCGGGGGGGTAACCTACAATGAGCAGTTCTTC
J gene: TRBJ1-1; clone size: once; D gene: -; V gene: TRBV6-5; CDR3 protein: CASRRSLGLNTEAFF; CDR3 DNA: TGTGCCAGCAGACGATCCTTAGGCCTGAACACTGAAGCTTTCTTT
J gene: TRBJ1-1; clone size: few; D gene: -; V gene: TRBV29-1; CDR3 protein: CSVGGRRAFF; CDR3 DNA: TGCAGCGTTGGGGGGAGGAGAGCTTTCTTT
J gene: TRBJ2-2; clone size: -; D gene: TRBD2; V gene: TRBV13; CDR3 protein: CASSSWTSGGYTGELFF; CDR3 DNA: TGTGCCAGCAGCTCCTGGACTAGCGGGGGGTACACCGGGGAGCTGTTTTTT
J gene: TRBJ2-3; clone size: -; D gene: TRBD2; V gene: TRBV28; CDR3 protein: CASSSPAGGNTDTQYF; CDR3 DNA: TGTGCCAGCAGTTCCCCTGCGGGGGGCAACACAGATACGCAGTATTTT
J gene: TRBJ1-2; clone size: -; D gene: -; V gene: TRBV11-2; CDR3 protein: CARSDTPESYGYTF; CDR3 DNA: TGTGCCAGGAGCGATACCCCCGAGAGCTATGGCTACACCTTC
J gene: TRBJ1-2; clone size: -; D gene: -; V gene: TRBV4-3; CDR3 protein: CASSRENTERGYTF; CDR3 DNA: TGCGCCAGCAGCCGGGAAAACACGGAGAGGGGCTACACCTTC
J gene: TRBJ1-3; clone size: -; D gene: -; V gene: TRBV6-5; CDR3 protein: CASSSVRTAGNTIYF; CDR3 DNA: TGTGCCAGCAGTTCAGTACGGACTGCGGGAAACACCATATATTTT
J gene: TRBJ2-5; clone size: -; D gene: -; V gene: TRBV6-6; CDR3 protein: CASSYSAGLRQETQYF; CDR3 DNA: TGTGCCAGCAGTTACTCGGCAGGGCTACGCCAAGAGACCCAGTACTTC
J gene: TRBJ2-7; clone size: once; D gene: -; V gene: TRBV29-1; CDR3 protein: CSVDVGAGYEQYF; CDR3 DNA: TGCAGCGTTGATGTAGGGGCGGGCTACGAGCAGTACTTC
J gene: TRBJ2-7; clone size: -; D gene: -; V gene: TRBV7-8; CDR3 protein: CASSLVSEQYF; CDR3 DNA: TGTGCCAGCAGCTTAGTCTCCGAGCAGTACTTC
J gene: TRBJ1-1; clone size: -; D gene: -; V gene: TRBV29-1; CDR3 protein: CSVGLQVLNTEAFF; CDR3 DNA: TGCAGCGTTGGACTACAGGTTCTAAACACTGAAGCTTTCTTT
J gene: TRBJ2-2; clone size: once; D gene: TRBD1; V gene: TRBV9; CDR3 protein: CASSVPRQGADTGELFF; CDR3 DNA: TGTGCCAGCAGCGTCCCAAGACAGGGGGCCGACACCGGGGAGCTGTTTTTT
J gene: TRBJ2-2; clone size: -; D gene: TRBD2; V gene: TRBV4-3; CDR3 protein: CASSQEFWRGASNTGELFF; CDR3 DNA: TGCGCCAGCAGCCAAGAGTTTTGGCGGGGGGCTTCGAACACCGGGGAGCTGTTTTTT
J gene: TRBJ2-1; clone size: -; D gene: -; V gene: TRBV9; CDR3 protein: CASSRFQGAYNEQFF; CDR3 DNA: TGTGCCAGCAGCCGATTTCAGGGAGCCTACAATGAGCAGTTCTTC
J gene: TRBJ2-1; clone size: -; D gene: TRBD1; V gene: TRBV29-1; CDR3 protein: CSAIIRDRGSNEQFF; CDR3 DNA: TGCAGCGCCATTATCCGGGACAGGGGATCGAATGAGCAGTTCTTC
J gene: TRBJ1-1; clone size: -; D gene: -; V gene: TRBV28; CDR3 protein: CASRGYTEAFF; CDR3 DNA: TGTGCCAGCAGAGGGTACACTGAAGCTTTCTTT
J gene: TRBJ1-1; clone size: once; D gene: -; V gene: TRBV6-5; CDR3 protein: CASRRIQARTEAFF; CDR3 DNA: TGTGCCAGCAGAAGGATACAGGCGAGGACTGAAGCTTTCTTT
J gene: TRBJ1-5; clone size: -; D gene: -; V gene: TRBV2; CDR3 protein: CASSVELNQPQHF; CDR3 DNA: TGTGCCAGCAGTGTAGAGCTCAATCAGCCCCAGCATTTT
J gene: TRBJ1-6; clone size: -; D gene: -; V gene: TRBV28; CDR3 protein: CASSFLGSAGLISPLHF; CDR3 DNA: TGTGCCAGCAGTTTCCTCGGGAGTGCGGGCTTAATATCACCCCTCCACTTT
J gene: TRBJ1-1; clone size: -; D gene: -; V gene: TRBV10-3; CDR3 protein: CAISESSVNTEAFF; CDR3 DNA: TGTGCCATCAGTGAGTCATCAGTGAACACTGAAGCTTTCTTT
J gene: TRBJ1-4; clone size: -; D gene: TRBD1; V gene: TRBV5-1; CDR3 protein: CASSARDSGIKATNEKLFF; CDR3 DNA: TGCGCCAGCAGCGCCCGGGACAGCGGAATAAAAGCAACTAATGAAAAACTGTTTTTT
J gene: TRBJ2-7; clone size: once; D gene: TRBD1; V gene: TRBV5-1; CDR3 protein: CASSLGGQGGEQYF; CDR3 DNA: TGCGCCAGCAGCTTGGGGGGACAGGGAGGCGAGCAGTACTTC
J gene: TRBJ2-1; clone size: few; D gene: -; V gene: TRBV2; CDR3 protein: CASTLDYNNEQFF; CDR3 DNA: TGTGCCAGCACCCTGGACTATAACAATGAGCAGTTCTTC
J gene: TRBJ1-2; clone size: -; D gene: -; V gene: TRBV7-2; CDR3 protein: CASGINYGYTF; CDR3 DNA: TGTGCCAGTGGGATTAACTATGGCTACACCTTC
J gene: TRBJ2-3; clone size: -; D gene: TRBD1; V gene: TRBV7-9; CDR3 protein: CASSPRQGTSTDTQYF; CDR3 DNA: TGTGCCAGCAGCCCACGACAGGGGACGAGTACAGATACGCAGTATTTT